These 23 T cell receptor beta chains were all obtained from the same sample, sequenced in a study of metastatic and nonmetastatic thyroid tumors. TCRdb reanalyzed the PCR reads with MiXCR. Here the sample spans roughly 30,000 clones, 25% to 35% being singletons. All patients were untreated before thyroid surgery. Sequencing input: blood. These receptors all stem from a female donor with papillary thyroid cancer or a benign thyroid nodule (not recorded which). Some clones in this sample may be carry-over from other donors' samples.

This clone appeared many times. This chain links TRBV20-1 with TRBJ1-1; 9 nucleotides line up with TRBD1. Trimming cost V 6 bases and J 3 bases; bases outside gene matches: 5. The CDR3 loop spans 13 amino acids. From germline, CDR1 is DFQATT and CDR2 SNEGSKA (reference sequence). The CDR3 here is CSALRDRDTEAFF. The CDR3 bases are TGCAGTGCACTCCGGGACAGGGACACTGAAGCTTTCTTT.

The gene calls are TRBV5-5 and TRBJ2-7; D is undetermined. Germline CDR1 and CDR2: SGHKS and YYEKEE (reference sequence). Trimming removed 5 bases from V and 0 bases from J, with 6 bases in between. The CDR3 is 12 residues long. CDR3 in amino acids: CASRGNSYEQYF. The CDR3 DNA reads TGTGCCAGCAGGGGCAACTCCTACGAGCAGTACTTC.

This clone was counted once. V is TRBV20-1 and J is TRBJ2-1; no clear D. Trimming took 4 bases from V and 7 from J, leaving 8 bases between them. CDR1 is DFQATT and CDR2 is SNEGSKA in the germline V gene (reference sequence). The CDR3 runs 11 residues. The DNA for the CDR3 is TGCAGTGCTATACTAATTAATGAGCAGTTCTTC. As protein: CSAILINEQFF.

This clone appeared a few times. A much larger clone lies one base from this, so it may be a read error. This chain links TRBV5-6 with TRBJ2-7; D possibly uses TRBD1 or TRBD2 (5 bases each). CDR1 is SGHDT, CDR2 YYEEEE, per germline. The CDR3 runs 13 residues. In DNA form, the CDR3 reads TGTGCCAGCAGCTTGGCCTTAGGGGACGATCAGTACTTC. It translates to CASSLALGDDQYF.

This clone was counted at least ten times. The rearrangement joins TRBV10-1 to TRBJ1-1; unclear D gene. The CDR3 is 13 amino acids. V was pared by 3 bases and J by 2 bases, with 7 bases between. Per germline, CDR1 WNHNN and CDR2 SYGVQD (reference sequence). The CDR3 loop is CASSEEGNTEAFF. DNA of the CDR3: TGCGCCAGCAGTGAAGAAGGAAACACTGAAGCTTTCTTT.

The V call is TRBV6-1, the J call TRBJ2-7; D unresolved. CDR3 length equals 14 residues. Germline assignment: CDR1 MNHNS and CDR2 SASEGT. Trimming cost V 2 bases and J 6 bases, with 14 bases left between them. The CDR3 region is CASSERTEPAEQYF. The DNA of the CDR3 is TGTGCCAGCAGTGAAAGAACTGAACCCGCCGAGCAGTACTTC.

This chain joins TRBV30 and TRBJ1-1, with D perhaps matching TRBD1 (5 bases). V was shortened by 0 bases and J by 3 bases, with 11 bases between the two germline ends. The CDR3 extends over 14 amino acids. Per the germline V gene, CDR1 is GTSNPN and CDR2 is SVGIG (reference sequence). Here the CDR3 reads CAWSVRGWDTEAFF. CDR3 DNA sequence: TGTGCCTGGAGTGTGCGGGGCTGGGACACTGAAGCTTTCTTT.

This chain links TRBV11-2 with TRBJ1-2; tentatively, D is TRBD1 (5 bases). V lost 1 base and J lost 2, with 14 bases in between. The CDR3 is 16 amino acids. The V gene's germline CDR1 is SGHAT and CDR2 FQNNGV. This CDR3 is CASSLGSGTGNYGYTF. CDR3 nucleotides: TGTGCCAGCAGCTTAGGATCCGGGACGGGGAACTATGGCTACACCTTC.

CDR3 sequence reads: CSARSGPQGGSNQPQHF. In nucleotides, the CDR3 is TGCAGTGCTAGAAGCGGTCCGCAGGGAGGAAGCAATCAGCCCCAGCATTTT. The chain is built from TRBV20-1 and TRBJ1-5, with a weak D call TRBD1 (5 bases). Trimming took 2 bases from V and 1 from J, leaving 18 bases between them. The CDR3 sequence is 17 residues long. Germline V gene sequence: CDR1 DFQATT, CDR2 SNEGSKA (reference sequence).

This clone was found a few times. The V call is TRBV2, the J call TRBJ1-1; D not certain. V gave up 2 bases and J gave up 1 base, with 5 bases separating them. This CDR3 region has 13 residues. CDR1 is SNHLY, CDR2 FYNNEI, per germline. The CDR3 DNA is TGTGCCAGCAGTGAATTGGAGAACACTGAAGCTTTCTTT. Amino acid sequence: CASSELENTEAFF.

This clone has a count of ten or more. This may arise from a read error, as a much more abundant clone is one base away. Additional DNA sequences in this sample encode the identical CDR3. The genes are TRBV12-3 or TRBV12-4 and TRBJ2-7, with D maybe TRBD2 (5 bases). The CDR3 loop spans 15 amino acids. V lost 0 bases and J 3 bases, leaving 12 bases between the germline ends. CDR3 coding DNA: TGTGCCAGCAGTTTAGCCCCGGGGAGCGGCTACGAGCAGTACTTC. Encoded protein: CASSLAPGSGYEQYF.

This clone has more than one count but fewer than ten. At one end, the junction sequence differs from germline, possibly due to a read error. The rearrangement uses TRBV28 and TRBJ1-5; D remains unclear. The V gene's germline CDR1 is MDHEN and CDR2 SYDVKM. The CDR3 has 16 residues. The CDR3 DNA sequence: TGTGCCAGCAGTTTATCGGGGAAAGGAAGCAATCAGCCCCATCATTTT. It is translated as CASSLSGKGSNQPHHF.

The J gene is TRBJ1-2, the V gene TRBV11-2, with D possibly being TRBD1 (5 bases). V lost 1 base to trimming and J lost 5 bases, with 14 bases between them. The CDR3 has 15 amino acids. Germline V gives CDR1 SGHAT, CDR2 FQNNGV. The CDR3 spells CASSLGATGGYGYTF. The DNA of the CDR3 is TGTGCCAGCAGCTTAGGAGCTACCGGGGGGTATGGCTACACCTTC.

About this clone: Its ends do not fully match the called genes, so a read error is possible. The chain uses TRBV20-1 and TRBJ2-5; perhaps TRBD1 as D (6 bases). Germline CDR1 and CDR2: DFQATT and SNEGSKA (reference sequence). This CDR3 contains 17 residues. The CDR3 loop is CSARDRGYRVGEDTQYF. CDR3 nucleotide sequence: TGCAGTGCTAGAGATCGGGGATACAGGGTGGGAGAAGATACCCAGTACTTC.

This clone has just a few counts. The chain has TRBV6-1 and TRBJ2-2; the match to TRBD1 covers 10 bases. There are 16 residues in the CDR3. CDR1 and CDR2 from the germline V gene are MNHNS and SASEGT. Trimming took 2 bases from V and 9 from J; bases not matched to a gene: 9. The DNA for the CDR3 is TGTGCCAGCAGTGAATGGACAGGGGGAAGAACCTGGGAGCTGTTTTTT. Translation gives CASSEWTGGRTWELFF.

This clone has only a few counts. The junction shows a germline mismatch at one end, possibly a read error. The V and J genes are TRBV6-1 and TRBJ2-3, with D maybe TRBD1 (6 bases). CDR1 and CDR2 (germline): MNHNS, SASEGT. The CDR3 has 15 residues. This CDR3 is CASNEGRGVSDTQYF. The CDR3 bases are TGTGCCAGCAATGAAGGCAGGGGTGTGTCGGATACGCAGTATTTT.

The chain joins TRBV27 to TRBJ2-2; 9 bases map to TRBD1. The V gene end was trimmed by 4 bases and the J gene end by 0 bases; junction bases not matched to a gene: 15. Germline CDR1 reads MNHEY; CDR2 reads SMNVEV (reference sequence). This CDR3 has 20 residues. In DNA, the CDR3 is TGTGCCAGCAGTTCCCCGCTCCGAGGACAGGGGCCAGCGAACACCGGGGAGCTGTTTTTT. This codes for CASSSPLRGQGPANTGELFF.

There are many counts of this clone. The chain carries TRBV7-2 and TRBJ2-7, with TRBD2 identical over 7 bases. Trimming cost V 4 bases and J 3 bases; bases outside gene matches: 3. The germline gives CDR1 SGHTA, CDR2 FQGNSA. The CDR3 runs 13 residues. The CDR3 sequence is CASSSSGNYEQYF. Here the CDR3 DNA reads TGTGCCAGCAGCTCTAGCGGAAACTACGAGCAGTACTTC.

This clone appeared many times. The chain employs TRBV20-1 and TRBJ2-5; 8 bases align to TRBD1. The CDR3 consists of 16 residues. V was clipped by 0 bases and J by 4 bases; unmatched bases: 10. Germline V gives CDR1 DFQATT, CDR2 SNEGSKA (reference sequence). The CDR3 here is CSARDPGQGGGETQYF. CDR3 sequence (DNA): TGCAGTGCTAGAGATCCCGGACAGGGAGGTGGAGAGACCCAGTACTTC.

The V gene is TRBV20-1, the J gene TRBJ2-7, with TRBD2 identical over 14 bases. The V segment lost 0 bases and the J segment 3 bases; nucleotides outside the gene matches: 7. The CDR3 extends over 17 amino acids. Looked up from germline, CDR1 is DFQATT and CDR2 is SNEGSKA (reference sequence). The CDR3 spells CSARDERLAGGNYEQYF. CDR3 coding DNA: TGCAGTGCTAGAGATGAAAGACTAGCGGGAGGGAACTACGAGCAGTACTTC.

Many counts were recorded for this clone. The V gene is TRBV28, the J gene TRBJ2-1; 10 positions agree with TRBD2. This CDR3 is 15 amino acids long. Looked up from germline, CDR1 is MDHEN and CDR2 is SYDVKM. With V trimmed by 5 bases and J by 5 bases, 6 bases remained unmatched. The CDR3 bases are TGTGCCAGCAGTCCACGACTAGCGGGTAACAATGAGCAGTTCTTC. Translation: CASSPRLAGNNEQFF.

In this sample, this clone turned up many times. The chain couples TRBV7-3 to TRBJ2-7, with D tentatively TRBD1 (6 bases). The CDR3 is made up of 14 amino acids. Germline lookup yields CDR1 SGHTA and CDR2 FQGTGA. V lost 6 bases to trimming and J lost 0 bases, with 12 bases between them. As DNA, the CDR3 is TGTGCCAGCAGGCCGGGACACAGCTCCTACGAGCAGTACTTC. Translated: CASRPGHSSYEQYF.

The chain has TRBV19 and TRBJ2-1; D remains unclear. Germline V gene data show CDR1 as LNHDA and CDR2 as SQIVND (reference sequence). The V end lost 2 bases, the J end lost 7 bases, and 9 bases lay between the germline ends. This CDR3 spans 13 amino acids. CDR3 bases: TGTGCCAGTAGTATACCGCCGTCTAATGAGCAGTTCTTC. Amino acid sequence: CASSIPPSNEQFF.